These 29 T cell receptor beta chains were all obtained from the same sample, sequenced in a study of blood T cell repertoires in COVID-19. Some clones are missing from TCRdb's copy, which holds only in-frame ones; the method was immunoSEQ multiplex PCR. Altogether 150,000 to 200,000 clones are present, under 85% being singletons, with the ten largest covering approximately 6.2%. Sequencing was performed on peripheral blood. These receptors originate from a woman aged 40 to 50 with acute or convalescent COVID-19.

This clone was counted ten times or more. The V call is TRBV29-1, the J call TRBJ1-1; no clear D. CDR1 and CDR2 (germline): SQVTM, ANQGSEA. The V and J ends lost 7 bases and 4 bases respectively, with 7 bases between them. This CDR3 has 10 residues. The CDR3 bases are TGCAGCGGGCGGATCACTGAAGCTTTCTTT. Its translation is CSGRITEAFF.

The genes are TRBV10-3 and TRBJ2-1; 14 bases agree with TRBD2. This CDR3 has 19 amino acids. Germline V gene data show CDR1 as ENHRY and CDR2 as SYGVKD. V was clipped by 8 bases and J by 2 bases; unmatched bases: 14. CDR3 nucleotides: TGTGCCATCCAGCGGCGGACTAGCGGGGGGAGGGGGCCCTACAATGAGCAGTTCTTC. Its translation is CAIQRRTSGGRGPYNEQFF.

The chain joins TRBV5-1 to TRBJ2-3, with a tentative D call TRBD1 (6 bases). Germline values: CDR1 SGHRS, CDR2 YFSETQ. This CDR3 is built from 14 residues. Trimming took off 4 bases at V and 2 bases at J, with 11 bases between the two ends. CDR3: CASSTGTPTDTQYF. The CDR3 coding sequence is TGCGCCAGCAGCACAGGGACCCCCACAGATACGCAGTATTTT.

This clone was picked up a small number of times. This rearrangement joins TRBV7-9 to TRBJ1-1; TRBD1 matches at 8 bases. The V gene end was trimmed by 5 bases and the J gene end by 5 bases; junction bases not matched to a gene: 4. Looked up from germline, CDR1 is SEHNR and CDR2 is FQNEAQ (reference sequence). CDR3 length: 13 amino acids. DNA for the CDR3: TGTGCCAGCAGCAACAGGGGGAGGACTGAAGCTTTCTTT. Its translation is CASSNRGRTEAFF.

This chain's CDR3 is CASSLGPGRGYTQYF. CDR3 nucleotides: TGTGCCAGCAGCTTGGGCCCAGGGCGCGGTTATACGCAGTATTTT. The chain has TRBV7-2 and TRBJ2-3; tentative D call: TRBD1 (5 bases). V was cut by 3 bases and J by 7 bases, with 17 bases left in between. CDR1 is SGHTA and CDR2 is FQGNSA in the germline V gene. CDR3 size: 15 residues.

The genes are TRBV6-5 and TRBJ2-7; 7 bases line up with TRBD2. The CDR3 runs 14 residues. The V gene's germline CDR1 is MNHEY and CDR2 SVGAGI. Unmatched junction bases numbered 10, after V lost 8 bases and J lost 3 bases. The CDR3 spells CASGGGGLIYEQYF. The CDR3, as DNA: TGTGCCAGCGGCGGTGGGGGACTAATCTACGAGCAGTACTTC.

This sequence joins TRBV5-4 and TRBJ1-1, with D uncertain. Germline-derived CDR1 and CDR2 are SGHNT and YYREEE (reference sequence). This CDR3 is 15 amino acids long. The V end lost 0 bases, the J end lost 0 bases, and 9 bases lay between the germline ends. The DNA of the CDR3 is TGTGCCAGCAGCTTGGGGGCTCCCCTGAACACTGAAGCTTTCTTT. Translating it yields CASSLGAPLNTEAFF.

V is TRBV5-8 and J is TRBJ1-1; perhaps TRBD1 as D (6 bases). V was trimmed by 2 bases and J by 11 bases, leaving 13 bases between them. The CDR3 has 12 amino acids. Germline CDR1 is SGHTS and CDR2 is YDEGEE. The chain's CDR3 is CASSLRGGGAFF. CDR3 nucleotide sequence: TGTGCCAGCAGCTTAAGGGGGGGTGGCGCTTTCTTT.

The chain is built from TRBV4-1 and TRBJ2-7; 9 bases line up with TRBD1. Germline V CDR1 and CDR2: MGHRA, YSYEKL. The CDR3 sequence is 18 residues long. J gave up 2 bases and V 4 bases, and 15 bases lay outside the gene matches. CDR3: CASSLETGGESFPYEQYF. The CDR3, as DNA: TGCGCCAGCAGCCTAGAAACAGGGGGCGAGTCCTTTCCCTACGAGCAGTACTTC.

This sequence joins TRBV14 and TRBJ2-1, with D possibly being TRBD2 (7 bases). Germline CDR1 is SGHDN and CDR2 is FVKESK. With 5 bases removed from V and 6 bases from J, the gap between germline ends came to 14 bases. The CDR3 is 14 residues long. The CDR3, as DNA: TGTGCCAGCAGCAGTTTGGGGGGGCCCAATGAGCAGTTCTTC. Its protein is CASSSLGGPNEQFF.

V is TRBV9 and J is TRBJ1-3; no clear D gene. This CDR3 is built from 16 residues. In germline, CDR1 is SGDLS, CDR2 YYNGEE. Trimming pared 0 bases from V and 0 bases from J, leaving 10 bases between. CDR3 sequence: CASSVAGGYSGNTIYF. In DNA form, the CDR3 reads TGTGCCAGCAGCGTAGCTGGAGGGTACTCTGGAAACACCATATATTTT. Together with reference TRBV9 and TRBJ1-3, the CDR3 gives the full variable domain: DSGVTQTPKHLITATGQRVTLRCSPRSGDLSVYWYQQSLDQGLQFLIQYYNGEERAKGNILERFSAQQFPDLHSELNLSSLELGDSALYFCASSVAGGYSGNTIYFGEGSWLTVV.

This clone occurred many times. The V call is TRBV6-5, the J call TRBJ1-1; D is unclear. V was shortened by 8 bases and J by 1 base, with 17 bases between the two germline ends. The CDR3 length is 15 residues. Looked up from germline, CDR1 is MNHEY and CDR2 is SVGAGI. DNA of the CDR3: TGTGCCAGCGCCATTAGGAGAGAGGGGAACACTGAAGCTTTCTTT. It codes for CASAIRREGNTEAFF.

This clone occurred once. The chain joins TRBV7-8 to TRBJ1-3; no definite D call. The V gene's germline CDR1 is SGHVS and CDR2 FQNEAQ. The CDR3 is 17 amino acids. Trimming took off 4 bases at V and 2 bases at J, with 18 bases between the two ends. The CDR3 sequence: CASSSPLRVLTGNTIYF. The CDR3 nucleotides are TGTGCCAGCAGCTCCCCCCTGAGGGTCTTGACTGGAAACACCATATATTTT.

The chain employs TRBV5-4 and TRBJ2-3; TRBD2 agrees at 13 bases. Trimming removed 4 bases from V and 3 bases from J; junction bases left unmatched: 5. This CDR3 has 16 amino acids. Per the germline V gene, CDR1 is SGHNT and CDR2 is YYREEE (reference sequence). Written as DNA, the CDR3 is TGTGCCAGCAGCCCCCGACTAGCGGGAGGTACAGATACGCAGTATTTT. This encodes CASSPRLAGGTDTQYF.

The V call is TRBV27, the J call TRBJ1-5, with D hard to call. V lost 1 base to trimming and J lost 6 bases, with 4 bases between them. This CDR3 is 12 amino acids long. The V gene's germline CDR1 is MNHEY and CDR2 SMNVEV (reference sequence). The CDR3: CASSLFGQPQHF. In DNA form, the CDR3 reads TGTGCCAGCAGTTTATTCGGTCAGCCCCAGCATTTT.

J is TRBJ1-4 and V is TRBV27; 7 bases are shared with TRBD1. CDR1 is MNHEY and CDR2 is SMNVEV in the germline V gene (reference sequence). This CDR3 region has 17 residues. V shed 6 bases and J 5 bases; nucleotides not matched to a gene: 15. The chain's CDR3 is CASRPYGQALSNEKLFF. The CDR3 bases are TGTGCCAGCAGGCCTTATGGACAGGCTCTATCAAATGAAAAACTGTTTTTT.

The chain links TRBV6-5 to TRBJ1-4; D is possibly TRBD1 (5 bases). This CDR3 region has 14 residues. Germline CDR1 and CDR2: MNHEY and SVGAGI. Deletions cut 6 bases from V and 3 bases from J, with 11 bases between. CDR3 sequence (DNA): TGTGCCAGCAGCCGGGGGGGGGCTAATGAAAAACTGTTTTTT. Translation gives CASSRGGANEKLFF.

In regard to this clone: Its ends do not fully match the called genes, so a read error is possible. The chain couples TRBV7-8 to TRBJ2-7; the match to TRBD2 covers 9 bases. The CDR3 is made up of 15 amino acids. The V gene's germline CDR1 is SGHVS and CDR2 FQNEAQ. As DNA, the CDR3 is TGTGCCAGCAGCTTCAGCGGGGGGTGGTCTTACGGGCAGTACTTC. Encoded protein: CASSFSGGWSYGQYF.

The chain has TRBV7-6 and TRBJ2-3; 9 bases are a match to TRBD1. This CDR3 is 15 amino acids long. Germline CDR1 SGHVS, CDR2 FNYEAQ. Trimming at V came to 1 base and at J to 4 bases, leaving 3 bases not matched to a gene. CDR3 amino acids: CASSLVGTGPDTQYF. CDR3 DNA sequence: TGTGCCAGCAGCTTAGTGGGGACAGGGCCAGATACGCAGTATTTT. Together with reference TRBV7-6 and TRBJ2-3, the CDR3 gives the full variable domain: GAGVSQSPRYKVTKRGQDVALRCDPISGHVSLYWYRQALGQGPEFLTYFNYEAQQDKSGLPNDRFSAERPEGSISTLTIQRTEQRDSAMYRCASSLVGTGPDTQYFGPGTRLTVL.

A single count supports this clone. The rearrangement uses TRBV14 and TRBJ1-1; tentative D call: TRBD1 (5 bases). Per the germline V gene, CDR1 is SGHDN and CDR2 is FVKESK. CDR3 length equals 13 residues. The V gene lost 4 bases and the J gene lost 8 bases, with 14 bases spanning the gap. DNA of the CDR3: TGTGCCAGCAGCCCTAGACAGCAGGGAGAAGCTTTCTTT. The encoded protein is CASSPRQQGEAFF.

The rearrangement joins TRBV6-5 to TRBJ1-1; D call uncertain. The CDR3 is 13 residues long. From germline, CDR1 is MNHEY and CDR2 SVGAGI. V was shortened by 8 bases and J by 1 base, with 11 bases between the two germline ends. The CDR3 spells CASGRTQNTEAFF. CDR3 bases: TGTGCCAGCGGCAGAACACAGAACACTGAAGCTTTCTTT.

This chain uses TRBV6-5 with TRBJ2-7, with D possibly being TRBD1 (6 bases). V lost 7 bases and J lost 2, with 9 bases in between. There are 12 residues in the CDR3. Germline loops: CDR1 MNHEY, CDR2 SVGAGI. The CDR3 DNA follows: TGTGCCAGCACCGGGACAACCTACGAGCAGTACTTC. Protein sequence: CASTGTTYEQYF.

The genes are TRBV27 and TRBJ1-4; 7 bases agree with TRBD1. CDR3 length: 15 amino acids. CDR1 is MNHEY, CDR2 SMNVEV, per germline (reference sequence). V lost 3 bases to trimming and J lost 3 bases; unmatched junction nucleotides: 4. CDR3 bases: TGTGCCAGCAGTTTCCGGGACAGCGCTAATGAAAAACTGTTTTTT. It codes for CASSFRDSANEKLFF.

This clone was seen once. V gene TRBV28 combines with J gene TRBJ1-2; no firm D call. The V end lost 3 bases, the J end lost 5 bases, and 25 bases lay between the germline ends. Germline V CDR1 and CDR2: MDHEN, SYDVKM. This CDR3 contains 18 residues. The DNA of the CDR3 is TGTGCCAGCAGTTTCCCCCTTCTCGGACGGGGAGCAGGATATGGCTACACCTTC. This codes for CASSFPLLGRGAGYGYTF.

The chain is built from TRBV14 and TRBJ1-2; 7 bases align to TRBD1. The trim removed 5 bases at V and 3 bases at J, leaving 6 bases unmatched. Per germline, CDR1 SGHDN and CDR2 FVKESK. CDR3 length: 14 residues. The CDR3 DNA reads as TGTGCCAGCAGCATTCGGGACAGCTACTATGGCTACACCTTC. Encoded protein: CASSIRDSYYGYTF.

The chain employs TRBV28 and TRBJ1-4, with 7 nucleotides matching TRBD1. V was pared by 3 bases and J by 0 bases, with 1 base of the junction left unmatched. Germline V gene sequence: CDR1 MDHEN, CDR2 SYDVKM. CDR3 length equals 15 residues. CDR3 nucleotide sequence: TGTGCCAGCAGTTTTCAGGGGGCAACTAATGAAAAACTGTTTTTT. It codes for CASSFQGATNEKLFF.

Note on this clone: The sample has other DNA sequences that encode this CDR3 too. The V call is TRBV6-5, the J call TRBJ1-4; D remains unclear. CDR1 MNHEY and CDR2 SVGAGI come from the germline V gene. Trimming shortened V by 5 bases and J by 1 base, and 5 bases separated the two germline ends. The CDR3 covers 13 residues. The CDR3 spells CASSPITNEKLFF. The CDR3 DNA is TGTGCCAGCAGTCCTATAACTAATGAAAAACTGTTTTTT.

The gene calls are TRBV4-1 and TRBJ1-5; 8 bases are shared with TRBD1. The V gene's germline CDR1 is MGHRA and CDR2 YSYEKL. There are 15 residues in the CDR3. V trimming: 4 bases; J trimming: 10 bases; junction bases outside the gene matches: 12. CDR3 nucleotides: TGCGCCAGCAGCCCCACCCGGACAGGGATATTTCCCCAGCATTTT. Encoded protein: CASSPTRTGIFPQHF.

This clone has a single count. This rearrangement joins TRBV24-1 to TRBJ1-5; D possibly corresponds to TRBD1 (5 bases). The V and J ends lost 10 bases and 5 bases respectively, with 17 bases between them. In germline, CDR1 is KGHDR, CDR2 SFDVKD. The CDR3 has 14 amino acids. In DNA, the CDR3 is TGTGCCACGGGTTCCGGGGCGGGATATCAGCCCCAGCATTTT. Translating it yields CATGSGAGYQPQHF.